The sample holds a few counts of the clone carrying this TCR beta chain. This sample is part of a study of regulatory T cells in long-lasting Graves disease. CDR3 regions were amplified by Arm-PCR using iRepertoire HTBI primers to build TCR beta libraries. In TCRdb, the multiplex PCR reads were re-called with MiXCR into one record per CDR3 protein. The sample lists about 470,000 distinct CDR3 sequences; approximately 15% were seen once. Trimming removed 6 bases from V and 7 bases from J; junction bases left unmatched: 9. This CDR3 region has 14 residues. CDR1 and CDR2 from the germline V gene are LNHDA and SQIVND (reference sequence). Specified time point: newly diagnosed GD, antithyroid drugs for less than 3 months. There was RNA extracted from PBMCs, and the TCR library was made from it. These same data were also listed under a study on T cells in Graves' hyperthyroidism and ophthalmopathy.

The TCR comes from a woman in her twenties or thirties with Graves disease. J is TRBJ2-7 and V is TRBV19, with 10 bases that match TRBD2. The material was peripheral blood mononuclear cells (PBMCs), obtained at new diagnosis, from a patient treated with antithyroid drugs. CDR3 in DNA: TGTGCCAGTAGCTATATAGCGGGAGGAAGGGAGCAGTACTTC. It yields the protein CASSYIAGGREQYF.